The clone carrying this TCR beta chain was recorded a few times. The germline V gene has CDR1 LNHDA and CDR2 SQIVND (reference sequence). The germline V and J ends were trimmed by 8 bases and 9 bases, with 11 bases remaining between them. CDR3 length: 11 amino acids. This entry belongs to a study of T-cell memory formation after mild COVID-19. TCRdb reanalysed the 5' RACE reads using MiXCR and keeps one entry per CDR3 protein. The sample shows around 200,000 distinct CDR3 sequences, about 11% of them seen only once. V gene TRBV19 combines with J gene TRBJ1-3; a weak D match, TRBD1 (6 bases). The clonotype comes from a man between 18 and 29 years old who had mild COVID-19 (a few samples of this study predate the infection). Cell type and time point are not known. Input material: PBMCs or a T cell subset sorted from them (not recorded which). CDR3 in amino acids: CASGEGGTIYF. Here the CDR3 DNA reads TGTGCCAGTGGGGAAGGGGGCACCATATATTTT.